A selection of T cell receptor beta chains follows, all from one sample in a study of cytomegalovirus exposure and HLA in healthy donors. The data were produced by immunoSEQ multiplex PCR, yet TCRdb's version contains in-frame clones alone and is incomplete. The repertoire consists of about 120,000 clones, with 70% to 85% occurring once and the leading ten covering 10% to 11%. Source material: PBMCs. These receptors were collected from a man aged 35-49 years in good health and CMV-seropositive. CDR3s include the opening cysteine and the closing phenylalanine or tryptophan. A D gene is named only where the DNA matches it firmly. The size field is filled for only some rows; it gives once, few, many or a size class.

v_call: TRBV7-3; d_call: TRBD1; j_call: TRBJ2-3; cdr3_length: 16; clone_size: NA; cdr3_nt: TGTGCCAGCAGCTTACAGACAGGGGGTTACACAGATACGCAGTATTTT; cdr3_aa: CASSLQTGGYTDTQYF
v_call: TRBV11-2; d_call: TRBD2; j_call: TRBJ2-7; cdr3_length: 15; clone_size: NA; cdr3_nt: TGTGCCAGCAGCCCTGGCGGGGGACCCAACTACGAGCAGTACTTC; cdr3_aa: CASSPGGGPNYEQYF
v_call: TRBV6-1; d_call: TRBD2; j_call: TRBJ2-7; cdr3_length: 14; clone_size: NA; cdr3_nt: TGTGCCAGCAGGGTAGCGGGGCTCTCCTACGAGCAGTACTTC; cdr3_aa: CASRVAGLSYEQYF
v_call: TRBV5-6; d_call: NA; j_call: TRBJ1-2; cdr3_length: 13; clone_size: NA; cdr3_nt: TGTGCCAGCAGCCCGACTCACCGCTATGGCTACACCTTC; cdr3_aa: CASSPTHRYGYTF
v_call: TRBV4-2; d_call: TRBD1; j_call: TRBJ2-3; cdr3_length: 18; clone_size: few; cdr3_nt: TGTGCCAGCAGCCAAGACCAGGGACAGGGGTGGAGTGGAGATACGCAGTATTTT; cdr3_aa: CASSQDQGQGWSGDTQYF
v_call: TRBV5-1; d_call: TRBD1; j_call: TRBJ1-2; cdr3_length: 15; clone_size: NA; cdr3_nt: TGCGCCAGCAGTCGGGACCTAAGGACAGGCTATGGCTACACCTTC; cdr3_aa: CASSRDLRTGYGYTF
v_call: TRBV28; d_call: NA; j_call: TRBJ2-3; cdr3_length: 14; clone_size: NA; cdr3_nt: TGTGCCAGCAGTTTGTCTGGGGCTGGAGATACGCAGTATTTT; cdr3_aa: CASSLSGAGDTQYF
v_call: TRBV6-5; d_call: TRBD2; j_call: TRBJ2-3; cdr3_length: 14; clone_size: NA; cdr3_nt: TGTGCCAGCAGCATCGGACTAGCAGCAGATACGCAGTATTTT; cdr3_aa: CASSIGLAADTQYF
v_call: TRBV7-2; d_call: NA; j_call: TRBJ1-3; cdr3_length: 16; clone_size: NA; cdr3_nt: TGTGCCAGCAGCTTAGCGTCAGGTTACTCTGGAAACACCATATATTTT; cdr3_aa: CASSLASGYSGNTIYF
v_call: TRBV27; d_call: TRBD2; j_call: TRBJ2-7; cdr3_length: 15; clone_size: once; cdr3_nt: TGTGCCAGCAGCCACGGACTAGCGGGGGACTACGAGCAGTACTTC; cdr3_aa: CASSHGLAGDYEQYF
v_call: TRBV15; d_call: NA; j_call: TRBJ1-1; cdr3_length: 15; clone_size: few; cdr3_nt: TGTGCCACCAGCAGAGTTAGGGCGGGGGGCACTGAAGCTTTCTTT; cdr3_aa: CATSRVRAGGTEAFF
v_call: TRBV11-2; d_call: NA; j_call: TRBJ2-7; cdr3_length: 15; clone_size: NA; cdr3_nt: TGTGCCAGCAGCTTAAGCCGCCGGGGGTCCTACGAGCAGTACTTC; cdr3_aa: CASSLSRRGSYEQYF
v_call: TRBV6-1; d_call: TRBD1; j_call: TRBJ1-1; cdr3_length: 13; clone_size: NA; cdr3_nt: TGTGCCAGCAGTGCCTTGGGACAGATTGTAGCTTTCTTT; cdr3_aa: CASSALGQIVAFF
v_call: TRBV4-3; d_call: TRBD2; j_call: TRBJ2-3; cdr3_length: 17; clone_size: NA; cdr3_nt: TGCGCCAGCAGCCAAGAACTAGCGGGGGGGAGCACAGATACGCAGTATTTT; cdr3_aa: CASSQELAGGSTDTQYF